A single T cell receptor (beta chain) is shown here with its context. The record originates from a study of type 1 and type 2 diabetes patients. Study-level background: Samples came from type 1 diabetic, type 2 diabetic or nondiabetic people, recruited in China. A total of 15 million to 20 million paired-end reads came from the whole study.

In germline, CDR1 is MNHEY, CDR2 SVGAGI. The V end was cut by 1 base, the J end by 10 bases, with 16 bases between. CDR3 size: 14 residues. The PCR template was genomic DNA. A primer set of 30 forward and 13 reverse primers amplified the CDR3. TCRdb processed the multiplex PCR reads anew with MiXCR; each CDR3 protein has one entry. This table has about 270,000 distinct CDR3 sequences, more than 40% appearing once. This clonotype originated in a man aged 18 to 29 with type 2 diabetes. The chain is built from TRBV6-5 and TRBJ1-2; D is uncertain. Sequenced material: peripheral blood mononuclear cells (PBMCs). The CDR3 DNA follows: TGTGCCAGCAGTTACTTCCTACAGAGCGGACTCTACACCTTC. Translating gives CASSYFLQSGLYTF.